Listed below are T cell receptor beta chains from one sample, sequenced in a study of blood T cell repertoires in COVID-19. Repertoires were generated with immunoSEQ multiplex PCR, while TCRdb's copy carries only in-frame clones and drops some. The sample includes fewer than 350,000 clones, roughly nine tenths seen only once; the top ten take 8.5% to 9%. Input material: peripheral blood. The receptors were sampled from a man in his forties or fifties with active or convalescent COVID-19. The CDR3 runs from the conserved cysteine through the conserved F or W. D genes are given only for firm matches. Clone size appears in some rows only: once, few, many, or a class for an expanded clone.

CDR3: CASSEVAGEHNEQFF
DNA: TGTGCCAGCAGTGAGGTAGCGGGAGAGCACAATGAGCAGTTCTTC
D: TRBD2
J: TRBJ2-1
size: .
V: TRBV6-1

CDR3: CASSQSLAVSSYEQYF
DNA: TGTGCCAGCAGCCAATCACTAGCGGTAAGCTCCTACGAGCAGTACTTC
D: TRBD2
J: TRBJ2-7
size: .
V: TRBV3-1/TRBV3-2

CDR3: CASSLRGQTFTEAFF
DNA: TGTGCCAGCAGCTTAAGGGGACAGACCTTCACTGAAGCTTTCTTT
D: TRBD1
J: TRBJ1-1
size: once
V: TRBV7-8

CDR3: CASSLARGIRNTIYF
DNA: TGTGCCAGCAGCTTGGCCCGGGGAATTCGAAACACCATATATTTT
D: .
J: TRBJ1-3
size: once
V: TRBV5-6

CDR3: CASRRTEMNTGELFF
DNA: TGTGCCAGCCGACGGACAGAGATGAACACCGGGGAGCTGTTTTTT
D: .
J: TRBJ2-2
size: .
V: TRBV11-3

CDR3: CSVEDPLAYEQYF
DNA: TGCAGCGTTGAAGATCCGCTAGCCTACGAACAGTACTTC
D: .
J: TRBJ2-7
size: .
V: TRBV29-1

CDR3: CASSPWYGLNEKLFF
DNA: TGTGCCAGCAGCCCGTGGTATGGGCTGAATGAAAAACTGTTTTTT
D: .
J: TRBJ1-4
size: few
V: TRBV9

CDR3: CASSSGTSGRGGTDTQYF
DNA: TGTGCCAGCAGCTCCGGGACTAGCGGGAGGGGAGGGACAGATACGCAGTATTTT
D: TRBD2
J: TRBJ2-3
size: .
V: TRBV5-4

CDR3: CASSLTVNTEAFF
DNA: TGCGCCAGCAGCCTCACAGTGAACACTGAAGCTTTCTTT
D: .
J: TRBJ1-1
size: .
V: TRBV4-1

CDR3: CASSIGGSDSQETQYF
DNA: TGTGCCAGTAGTATTGGGGGTTCGGACAGTCAAGAGACCCAGTACTTC
D: .
J: TRBJ2-5
size: .
V: TRBV19

CDR3: CASRRLFNQPQHF
DNA: TGTGCCAGTCGACGACTTTTCAATCAGCCCCAGCATTTT
D: .
J: TRBJ1-5
size: .
V: TRBV2

CDR3: CASSQGQGGGYTF
DNA: TGTGCCAGCAGCCAGGGACAGGGAGGGGGCTACACCTTC
D: TRBD1
J: TRBJ1-2
size: .
V: TRBV7-9

CDR3: CASSQGVGNTEAFF
DNA: TGTGCCAGCAGCCAGGGGGTTGGGAACACTGAAGCTTTCTTT
D: TRBD1
J: TRBJ1-1
size: .
V: TRBV9

CDR3: CASSQGQADNQPQHF
DNA: TGTGCCAGCAGCCAGGGGCAGGCCGACAATCAGCCCCAGCATTTT
D: .
J: TRBJ1-5
size: once
V: TRBV6-5

CDR3: CASSLQRELADTQYF
DNA: TGTGCCAGCAGCCTTCAGCGGGAGCTCGCAGATACGCAGTATTTT
D: TRBD2
J: TRBJ2-3
size: .
V: TRBV11-2

CDR3: CAWQRFGGYTF
DNA: TGTGCCTGGCAGAGGTTCGGTGGCTACACCTTC
D: .
J: TRBJ1-2
size: .
V: TRBV30

CDR3: CASSLRGAVTRIEANVLTF
DNA: TGTGCCAGCAGCTTGCGCGGGGCTGTAACCCGGATAGAGGCCAACGTCCTGACTTTC
D: .
J: TRBJ2-6
size: .
V: TRBV5-6

CDR3: CAISTSLETQYF
DNA: TGTGCCATCAGCACTAGTTTGGAGACCCAGTACTTC
D: .
J: TRBJ2-5
size: .
V: TRBV10-3

CDR3: CASTDQGEVYGYTF
DNA: TGTGCCAGTACAGACCAGGGGGAGGTCTATGGCTACACCTTC
D: TRBD1
J: TRBJ1-2
size: .
V: TRBV19

CDR3: CASSPTGIGVNEQYF
DNA: TGTGCCAGCAGTCCCACAGGAATCGGAGTCAACGAGCAGTACTTC
D: .
J: TRBJ2-7
size: .
V: TRBV6-5

CDR3: CASSTAGGNSPLHF
DNA: TGTGCCAGCAGCACCGCAGGGGGGAATTCACCCCTCCACTTT
D: TRBD1
J: TRBJ1-6
size: .
V: TRBV5-4

CDR3: CASSAGTGVSPLHF
DNA: TGTGCCAGCAGCGCCGGGACAGGGGTTTCACCCCTCCACTTT
D: TRBD1
J: TRBJ1-6
size: .
V: TRBV9

CDR3: CASSPTGRRETQYF
DNA: TGTGCCAGCAGCCCGACAGGGCGACGAGAGACCCAGTACTTC
D: TRBD1
J: TRBJ2-5
size: .
V: TRBV7-9

CDR3: CASSLQGDNTEAFF
DNA: TGTGCCAGCAGTTTACAGGGGGACAACACTGAAGCTTTCTTT
D: TRBD1
J: TRBJ1-1
size: few
V: TRBV28

CDR3: CASSVLGSGGFDEQYF
DNA: TGTGCCAGCAGCGTATTGGGTTCCGGGGGATTCGACGAGCAGTACTTC
D: .
J: TRBJ2-7
size: .
V: TRBV13

CDR3: CAWRGQTGFGEQYF
DNA: TGTGCCTGGAGGGGGCAGACAGGGTTCGGCGAGCAGTACTTC
D: TRBD1
J: TRBJ2-7
size: few
V: TRBV30

CDR3: CASSFFWLYTF
DNA: TGTGCCAGCAGCTTTTTTTGGCTCTACACCTTC
D: .
J: TRBJ1-2
size: .
V: TRBV5-6

CDR3: CASSISPPGSTRNTIYF
DNA: TGTGCCAGTAGTATTTCTCCTCCGGGATCTACACGAAACACCATATATTTT
D: .
J: TRBJ1-3
size: few
V: TRBV19

CDR3: CASSLSSDMNTEAFF
DNA: TGTGCCAGCAGTTTATCCTCGGACATGAACACTGAAGCTTTCTTT
D: .
J: TRBJ1-1
size: .
V: TRBV28

CDR3: CASAGGLNTGELFF
DNA: TGTGCCAGCGCAGGAGGGTTGAACACCGGGGAGCTGTTTTTT
D: .
J: TRBJ2-2
size: .
V: TRBV18

CDR3: CASLGMEGQHSPLHF
DNA: TGTGCCAGCTTGGGGATGGAGGGTCAACATTCACCCCTCCACTTT
D: .
J: TRBJ1-6
size: once
V: TRBV6-5

CDR3: CASSNDGTVTNEKLFF
DNA: TGCGCCAGCAGCAACGACGGGACTGTCACTAATGAAAAACTGTTTTTT
D: .
J: TRBJ1-4
size: .
V: TRBV5-1

CDR3: CASSFRQGDNEKLFF
DNA: TGTGCCAGCAGCTTCCGACAGGGGGATAATGAAAAACTGTTTTTT
D: TRBD1
J: TRBJ1-4
size: .
V: TRBV5-4

CDR3: CASSPDGVLADYNEQFF
DNA: TGTGCCAGCTCACCGGACGGGGTGTTAGCGGATTACAATGAGCAGTTCTTC
D: .
J: TRBJ2-1
size: once
V: TRBV18

CDR3: CASSPFQDRRLGYTF
DNA: TGTGCCAGCAGTCCATTCCAGGACAGGCGCCTTGGCTACACCTTC
D: TRBD1
J: TRBJ1-2
size: .
V: TRBV27

CDR3: CASSPGQGEIAGELFF
DNA: TGCGCCAGCAGCCCGGGACAGGGGGAGATCGCCGGGGAGCTGTTTTTT
D: TRBD1
J: TRBJ2-2
size: .
V: TRBV5-1

CDR3: CASSIRGLAGYPGELFF
DNA: TGTGCCAGTAGTATAAGGGGGCTAGCGGGATATCCCGGGGAGCTGTTTTTT
D: TRBD2
J: TRBJ2-2
size: .
V: TRBV19

CDR3: CASSEIGGYGNQPQHF
DNA: TGTGCCAGCAGTGAAATTGGGGGCTATGGCAATCAGCCCCAGCATTTT
D: .
J: TRBJ1-5
size: once
V: TRBV6-1

CDR3: CASSDGGRTGELFF
DNA: TGTGCCAGCAGTGACGGGGGGCGCACCGGGGAGCTGTTTTTT
D: .
J: TRBJ2-2
size: .
V: TRBV2

CDR3: CASSFDRGLDYGYTF
DNA: TGTGCCAGTAGTTTCGACAGGGGGCTTGACTATGGCTACACCTTC
D: TRBD1
J: TRBJ1-2
size: .
V: TRBV19

CDR3: CASSIGQGSQPQHF
DNA: TGTGCCAGCAGCATAGGACAGGGGAGTCAGCCCCAGCATTTT
D: TRBD1
J: TRBJ1-5
size: .
V: TRBV5-5